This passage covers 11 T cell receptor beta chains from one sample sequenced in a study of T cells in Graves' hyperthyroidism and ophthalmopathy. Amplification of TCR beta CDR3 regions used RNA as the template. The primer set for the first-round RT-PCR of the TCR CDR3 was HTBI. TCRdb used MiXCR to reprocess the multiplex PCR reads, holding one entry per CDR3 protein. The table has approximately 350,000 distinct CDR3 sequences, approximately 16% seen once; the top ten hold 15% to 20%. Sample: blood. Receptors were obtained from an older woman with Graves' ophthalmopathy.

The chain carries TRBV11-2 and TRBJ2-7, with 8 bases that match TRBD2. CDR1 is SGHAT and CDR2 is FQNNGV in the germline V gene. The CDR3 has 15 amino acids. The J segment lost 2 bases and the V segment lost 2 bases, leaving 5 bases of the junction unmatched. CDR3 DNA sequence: TGTGCCAGCAGCTTATCTAGCGGGTTAACCTACGAGCAGTACTTC. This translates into CASSLSSGLTYEQYF.

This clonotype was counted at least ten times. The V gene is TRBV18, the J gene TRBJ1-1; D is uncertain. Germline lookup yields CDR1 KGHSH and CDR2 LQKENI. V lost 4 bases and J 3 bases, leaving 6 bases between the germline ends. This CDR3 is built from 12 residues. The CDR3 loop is CASSLGYTEAFF. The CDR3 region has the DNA TGTGCCAGCTCACTGGGATACACTGAAGCTTTCTTT.

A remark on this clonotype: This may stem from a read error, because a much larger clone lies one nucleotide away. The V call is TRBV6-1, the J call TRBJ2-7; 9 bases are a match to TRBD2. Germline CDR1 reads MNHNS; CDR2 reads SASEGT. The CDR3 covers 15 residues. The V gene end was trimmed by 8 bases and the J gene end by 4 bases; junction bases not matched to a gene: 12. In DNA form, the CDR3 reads TGTGCCAGCGCGAGCCCGCGACTAGCGGATTACGAGCAGTACTTC. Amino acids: CASASPRLADYEQYF.

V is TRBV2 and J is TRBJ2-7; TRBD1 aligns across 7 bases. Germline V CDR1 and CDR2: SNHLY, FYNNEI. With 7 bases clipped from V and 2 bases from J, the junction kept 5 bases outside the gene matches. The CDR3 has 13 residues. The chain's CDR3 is CASTRQGPYEQYF. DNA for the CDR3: TGTGCCAGCACCAGACAGGGCCCCTACGAGCAGTACTTC.

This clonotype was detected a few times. The chain's CDR3 is CASSSLTGDNYGYTF. CDR3 bases: TGTGCCAGCAGTTCACTGACAGGGGACAACTATGGCTACACCTTC. The chain uses TRBV6-2 or TRBV6-3 and TRBJ1-2, with 8 positions matching TRBD1. V lost 4 bases to trimming and J lost 2 bases; unmatched junction nucleotides: 6. Germline values: CDR1 MNHEY, CDR2 SVGEGT. The CDR3 totals 15 residues.

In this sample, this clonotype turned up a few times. In DNA, the CDR3 is TGTGCCAGCAGCTTACTGACAGGGACGGAGACCCAGTACTTC. The encoded protein is CASSLLTGTETQYF. This chain links TRBV5-6 with TRBJ2-5; TRBD1 aligns across 7 bases. Unmatched junction bases numbered 6, after V lost 2 bases and J lost 5 bases. From germline, CDR1 is SGHDT and CDR2 YYEEEE. The CDR3 has 14 amino acids.

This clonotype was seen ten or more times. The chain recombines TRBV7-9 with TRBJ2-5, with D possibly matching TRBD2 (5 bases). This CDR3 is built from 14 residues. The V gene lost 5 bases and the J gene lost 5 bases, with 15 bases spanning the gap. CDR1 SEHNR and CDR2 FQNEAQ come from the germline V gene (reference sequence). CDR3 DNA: TGTGCCAGCAGCCCAGGCGGGCTGCGGGAGACCCAGTACTTC. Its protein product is CASSPGGLRETQYF.

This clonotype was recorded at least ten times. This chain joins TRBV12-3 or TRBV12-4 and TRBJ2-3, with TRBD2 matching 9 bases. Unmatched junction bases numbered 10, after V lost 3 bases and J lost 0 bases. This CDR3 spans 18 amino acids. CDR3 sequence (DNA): TGTGCCAGCAGTTTCGGCGCTAGCGGGATACTGAGCACAGATACGCAGTATTTT. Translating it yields CASSFGASGILSTDTQYF.

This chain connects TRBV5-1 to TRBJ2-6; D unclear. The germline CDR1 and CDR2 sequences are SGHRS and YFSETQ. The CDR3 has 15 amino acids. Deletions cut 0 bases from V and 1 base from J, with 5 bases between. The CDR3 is CASSLEASGANVLTF. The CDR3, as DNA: TGCGCCAGCAGCTTGGAAGCGTCTGGGGCCAACGTCCTGACTTTC.

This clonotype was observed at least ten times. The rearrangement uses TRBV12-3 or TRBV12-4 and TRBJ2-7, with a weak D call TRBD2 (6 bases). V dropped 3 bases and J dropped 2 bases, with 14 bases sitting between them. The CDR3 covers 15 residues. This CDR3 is CASSFSLREPYEQYF. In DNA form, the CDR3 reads TGTGCCAGCAGTTTTAGCCTTCGGGAGCCCTACGAGCAGTACTTC.

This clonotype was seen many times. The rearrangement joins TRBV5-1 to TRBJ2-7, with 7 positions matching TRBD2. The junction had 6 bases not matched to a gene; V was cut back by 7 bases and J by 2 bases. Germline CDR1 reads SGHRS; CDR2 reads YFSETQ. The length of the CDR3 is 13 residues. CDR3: CASVGGPTYEQYF. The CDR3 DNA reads TGCGCCAGCGTGGGAGGGCCCACCTACGAGCAGTACTTC.